This is a list of T cell receptor beta chains from one sample in a study of T-cell reconstitution after alpha-beta-depleted transplantation in children. Each CDR3 protein gets one entry after TCRdb re-called the PCR reads with MiXCR. The sample records 500,000 to 600,000 distinct CDR3 sequences, around 27% being singletons. Sequenced material: PBMCs, taken before TCRalphabeta/CD19-depleted stem cell transplant. All receptors come from a boy younger than two with Wiskott-Aldrich syndrome, due to receive a stem cell transplant. Both conserved end residues are part of each CDR3. The D gene is left open where the match is weak. The size entry is marked missing in some rows and otherwise reads once, few, many or a size class.

J	D	size	V	DNA	CDR3
TRBJ1-5	TRBD1	few	TRBV5-1	TGCGCCAGCAGCGCGGGACAGGGAGGTAGCAATCAGCCCCAGCATTTT	CASSAGQGGSNQPQHF
TRBJ2-1	TRBD1	few	TRBV3-1	TGTGCCAGCAGCCGTGGGGACAGGGTTTTAAATGAGCAGTTCTTC	CASSRGDRVLNEQFF
TRBJ1-1	-	few	TRBV12-3/TRBV12-4	TGTGCCAGCAGTTTCAAGGTGGCTGAAGCTTTCTTT	CASSFKVAEAFF
TRBJ2-5	-	-	TRBV7-2	TGTGCCAGCAGCTTAGCGACAGCACAAGAGACCCAGTACTTC	CASSLATAQETQYF
TRBJ2-1	-	few	TRBV20-1	TGCAGTGCTAGTAGGGGTAATGAGCAGTTCTTC	CSASRGNEQFF
TRBJ1-6	-	once	TRBV12-3/TRBV12-4	TGTGCCAGCAGTTTGAGTCTGGGGGTATATTCACCCCTCCACTTT	CASSLSLGVYSPLHF
TRBJ1-5	-	-	TRBV12-3/TRBV12-4	TGTGCCAGCAGTTTAGATCTAGGCAGCAACTTCAATCAGCCCCAGCATTTT	CASSLDLGSNFNQPQHF
TRBJ2-7	-	few	TRBV18	TGTGCCAGCTCACCATACTCCTACGAGCAGTACTTC	CASSPYSYEQYF
TRBJ1-3	TRBD1	-	TRBV12-3/TRBV12-4	TGTGCCAGCAGTACAAGATACGGGACAGCCGGAAACACCATATATTTT	CASSTRYGTAGNTIYF
TRBJ2-1	-	-	TRBV18	TGTGCCAGCTCACCACTCGAAGGCGGCGGACCTAGGGAGTTCTTC	CASSPLEGGGPREFF
TRBJ2-1	-	-	TRBV10-3	TGTGCCATCAGTGACAGGGTAAAGTCCTACAATGAGCAGTTCTTC	CAISDRVKSYNEQFF
TRBJ1-1	-	few	TRBV5-1	TGCGCCAGCAGCTCCGGGACTGGAGCTACTGAAGCTTTCTTT	CASSSGTGATEAFF
TRBJ2-7	-	-	TRBV3-1	TGTGCCAGCAGCTCTTGGGGTAGCGACTACGAGCAGTACTTC	CASSSWGSDYEQYF
TRBJ2-5	TRBD2	-	TRBV29-1	TGCAGCCTAATGACTAGCGGAGGACAAGAGACCCAGTACTTC	CSLMTSGGQETQYF
TRBJ2-3	-	-	TRBV9	TGTGCCAGCAGCGTAGAGGTTACTAGCACAGATACGCAGTATTTT	CASSVEVTSTDTQYF
TRBJ1-2	TRBD1	-	TRBV29-1	TGCAGCGTCGCTGGACAGGGGACGGGTGGCTACACCTTC	CSVAGQGTGGYTF
TRBJ2-1	-	-	TRBV12-3/TRBV12-4	TGTGCCAGCAGTTTTCGGGTTACCTATGAGCAGTTCTTC	CASSFRVTYEQFF
TRBJ1-2	-	few	TRBV28	TGTGCCAGCAGTTTAGCAGGCTTGGCGTATGGCTACACCTTC	CASSLAGLAYGYTF
TRBJ2-1	-	few	TRBV6-5	TGTGCCAGCAGTTACGGCCTTTCGGGGAATGAGCAGTTCTTC	CASSYGLSGNEQFF
TRBJ2-2	TRBD2	-	TRBV12-3/TRBV12-4	TGTGCCAGCAGCTCGCGGGGGGCGAGCACCGGGGAGCTGTTTTTT	CASSSRGASTGELFF
TRBJ2-5	-	-	TRBV12-3/TRBV12-4	TGTGCCAGCAGTTTATCGGGACGGAACCAAGAGACCCAGTACTTC	CASSLSGRNQETQYF
TRBJ1-1	TRBD1	many	TRBV11-3	TGTGCCAGCAGCTCACAGGGGGGCACTGAAGCTTTCTTT	CASSSQGGTEAFF
TRBJ2-1	TRBD2	-	TRBV6-1	TGTGCCAGCAGTGAAAAAAGGGCTAGCGGGAGTAGGAATGAGCAGTTCTTC	CASSEKRASGSRNEQFF
TRBJ2-7	TRBD1	many	TRBV5-1	TGCGCCAGCAGCGTGGGACAGGGGGTTGAGCAGTACTTC	CASSVGQGVEQYF
TRBJ1-6	TRBD1	few	TRBV7-8	TGTGCCAGCAGCTTGGGACAGAGAAATTCACCCCTCCACTTT	CASSLGQRNSPLHF
TRBJ1-5	-	-	TRBV12-3/TRBV12-4	TGTGCCAGCAGTTTTTGGGCGGGGGTAGCCGGCAATCAGCCCCAGCATTTT	CASSFWAGVAGNQPQHF